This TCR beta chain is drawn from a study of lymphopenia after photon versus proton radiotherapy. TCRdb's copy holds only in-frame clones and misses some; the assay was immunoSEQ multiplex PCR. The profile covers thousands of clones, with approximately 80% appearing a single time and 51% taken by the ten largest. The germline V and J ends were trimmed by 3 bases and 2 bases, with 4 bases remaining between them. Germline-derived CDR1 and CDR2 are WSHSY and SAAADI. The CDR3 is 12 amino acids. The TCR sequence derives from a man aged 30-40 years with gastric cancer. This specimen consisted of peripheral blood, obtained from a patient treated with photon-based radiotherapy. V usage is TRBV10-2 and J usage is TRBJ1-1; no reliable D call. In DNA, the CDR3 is TGCGCCAGCAGTGACCCCAACACTGAAGCTTTCTTT. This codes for CASSDPNTEAFF.